These T cell receptor beta chains were read from a single sample in a study of blood T cell repertoires in COVID-19. Profiled with immunoSEQ multiplex PCR; TCRdb holds only in-frame clones, not every one. This sample has about 150,000 clones, with more than 75% found just once. The sequenced sample was peripheral blood. These receptors all come from a man in his 60s who had recovered from COVID-19. CDR3s include the opening cysteine and the closing phenylalanine or tryptophan. Fields, in order: J gene, V gene, clone size, D gene, CDR3 protein, CDR3 DNA. D genes are given only for firm matches. Clone size, where shown, is once, few, many, or a class for clones that have expanded.

TRBJ2-7	TRBV12-3/TRBV12-4	NA	NA	CASTIRGDEQYF	TGTGCCAGCACTATCCGGGGTGACGAGCAGTACTTC
TRBJ1-4	TRBV2	NA	TRBD1	CASSVGQGSEKLFF	TGTGCCAGCAGTGTTGGACAGGGAAGTGAAAAACTGTTTTTT
TRBJ1-2	TRBV3-1/TRBV3-2	few	NA	CASSQLDRGNGYTF	TGTGCCAGCAGCCAATTGGACAGAGGGAATGGCTACACCTTC
TRBJ1-1	TRBV4-1	NA	NA	CASSQSLQGNTEAFF	TGCGCCAGCAGCCAGAGTTTACAGGGGAACACTGAAGCTTTCTTT
TRBJ1-2	TRBV4-2	NA	TRBD1	CASRESTGVEDGYTF	TGTGCCAGCAGGGAGTCAACAGGGGTGGAAGATGGCTACACCTTC
TRBJ2-7	TRBV28	NA	TRBD1	CASSKMGQAPYEQYF	TGTGCCAGCAGTAAGATGGGACAGGCGCCCTACGAGCAGTACTTC
TRBJ2-1	TRBV21-1	few	NA	CASSELRTSGVLSYNEQFF	TGTGCCAGCAGCGAACTGAGAACTAGCGGGGTTCTCTCCTACAATGAGCAGTTCTTC
TRBJ2-2	TRBV19	NA	TRBD1	CASRTGGLPGELFF	TGTGCCAGCAGGACAGGCGGGTTACCCGGGGAGCTGTTTTTT
TRBJ2-1	TRBV19	NA	TRBD2	CASSSGPGTSGRDEQFF	TGTGCCAGTAGTTCGGGCCCCGGGACTAGCGGGAGGGATGAGCAGTTCTTC
TRBJ2-3	TRBV6-2/TRBV6-3	NA	TRBD2	CASRPSGGRGDTQYF	TGTGCCAGCAGACCTAGCGGGGGCCGGGGGGATACGCAGTATTTT
TRBJ1-5	TRBV5-6	NA	NA	CASSLGGGAIYSNQPQHF	TGTGCCAGCAGCTTGGGTGGAGGGGCAATTTATAGCAATCAGCCCCAGCATTTT
TRBJ2-3	TRBV6-2/TRBV6-3	NA	TRBD2	CASSLRLAVSGADTQYF	TGTGCCAGCAGTCTTCGACTAGCGGTTTCGGGGGCAGATACGCAGTATTTT
TRBJ1-3	TRBV6-5	NA	NA	CASMPGESRTIYF	TGTGCCAGCATGCCAGGGGAGAGTCGCACCATATATTTT
TRBJ2-5	TRBV3-1/TRBV3-2	NA	TRBD2	CASSPRAGGRQETQYF	TGTGCCAGCAGCCCCAGAGCGGGAGGGCGTCAAGAGACCCAGTACTTC
TRBJ1-1	TRBV3-1/TRBV3-2	NA	NA	CASRGTQASTEAFF	TGTGCCAGCAGGGGGACACAAGCGAGCACTGAAGCTTTCTTT
TRBJ2-7	TRBV6-5	NA	TRBD1	CASSLRTGSGYEQYF	TGTGCCAGCAGTTTACGGACAGGGAGTGGATACGAGCAGTACTTC
TRBJ1-5	TRBV20-1	NA	TRBD1	CSASRSTGSSNQPQHF	TGCAGTGCTAGTCGGTCGACAGGGTCAAGCAATCAGCCCCAGCATTTT
TRBJ2-7	TRBV11-2	NA	NA	CASSLDLGLAYEQYF	TGTGCCAGCAGCTTAGATCTTGGACTCGCCTACGAGCAGTACTTC
TRBJ2-1	TRBV6-5	NA	NA	CALLRKSSYNEQFF	TGTGCCCTTCTGAGAAAGAGCTCCTACAATGAGCAGTTCTTC
TRBJ1-5	TRBV14	few	NA	CASSQGGLPQHF	TGTGCCAGCAGCCAAGGAGGACTGCCCCAGCATTTT
TRBJ2-7	TRBV7-8	NA	NA	CASSSQASSYEQYF	TGTGCCAGCAGCTCGCAGGCGAGCTCCTACGAGCAGTACTTC
TRBJ2-2	TRBV19	NA	NA	CASSKRYYANTGELFF	TGTGCCAGTAGTAAGAGATACTACGCGAACACCGGGGAGCTGTTTTTT
TRBJ1-5	TRBV15	NA	TRBD1	CATSRGMRGQGAGNSNQPQHF	TGTGCCACCAGCAGAGGCATGAGGGGACAGGGGGCGGGAAATAGCAATCAGCCCCAGCATTTT
TRBJ1-2	TRBV7-6	few	TRBD1	CASSPVGTGDGYTF	TGTGCCAGCAGCCCGGTCGGGACAGGGGATGGCTACACCTTC
TRBJ1-2	TRBV7-9	NA	NA	CASSFDAGYGYTF	TGTGCCAGCAGCTTCGACGCGGGGTATGGCTACACCTTC
TRBJ1-1	TRBV9	NA	NA	CASSASGLNTEAFF	TGTGCCAGCAGCGCATCAGGTCTGAACACTGAAGCTTTCTTT
TRBJ1-2	TRBV5-8	NA	TRBD1	CASSLRQGNYGYTF	TGTGCCAGCAGCTTACGACAGGGGAACTATGGCTACACCTTC
TRBJ2-1	TRBV5-5	once	TRBD2	CASSLAGSGNYNEQFF	TGTGCCAGCAGCTTGGCCGGTAGCGGGAACTACAATGAGCAGTTCTTC
TRBJ2-1	TRBV4-3	NA	TRBD2	CASSQDTTAGAGYEQFF	TGCGCCAGCAGCCAAGATACCACGGCGGGAGCCGGTTATGAGCAGTTCTTC
TRBJ1-5	TRBV6-2/TRBV6-3	NA	NA	CASSFEGPQHF	TGTGCCAGCAGTTTCGAGGGGCCCCAGCATTTT
TRBJ1-1	TRBV29-1	once	NA	CSVFPQGQNTEAFF	TGCAGCGTTTTCCCCCAGGGACAGAACACTGAAGCTTTCTTT
TRBJ1-2	TRBV7-3	NA	NA	CASSLAGTMDGYTF	TGTGCCAGCAGCTTAGCCGGGACAATGGATGGCTACACCTTC
TRBJ2-2	TRBV19	NA	NA	CASSITGTPNTGELFF	TGTGCCAGTAGTATTACCGGGACACCGAACACCGGGGAGCTGTTTTTT
TRBJ2-5	TRBV29-1	NA	TRBD2	CSVEGGRAGETQYF	TGCAGCGTTGAAGGCGGGAGGGCCGGGGAGACCCAGTACTTC
TRBJ1-4	TRBV3-1/TRBV3-2	NA	TRBD1	CASSQRGRELFF	TGTGCCAGCAGCCAAAGGGGGCGGGAACTGTTTTTT
TRBJ1-1	TRBV7-2	NA	NA	CASKPIQGRNTEAFF	TGTGCCAGCAAGCCCATTCAGGGGAGAAACACTGAAGCTTTCTTT
TRBJ2-5	TRBV20-1	once	NA	CSARWQETQYF	TGCAGCGCCAGGTGGCAAGAGACCCAGTACTTC
TRBJ1-3	TRBV3-1/TRBV3-2	NA	TRBD1	CASSPGTGTTSGNTIYF	TGTGCCAGCAGCCCTGGGACAGGGACCACCTCTGGAAACACCATATATTTT
TRBJ1-2	TRBV7-6	NA	TRBD1	CASSLGQGLGYTF	TGTGCCAGCAGCTTAGGACAGGGGCTCGGCTACACCTTC
TRBJ2-7	TRBV7-9	NA	TRBD2	CASRRLRGGHFEQYF	TGTGCCAGCAGGCGTTTGCGGGGAGGGCATTTCGAGCAGTACTTC
TRBJ1-1	TRBV28	NA	NA	CAVLFQSSNTEAFF	TGTGCCGTTCTATTCCAATCCTCGAACACTGAAGCTTTCTTT
TRBJ1-3	TRBV9	NA	NA	CASSVGRIPGNTIYF	TGTGCCAGCAGCGTAGGGCGGATCCCTGGAAACACCATATATTTT
TRBJ2-1	TRBV6-5	NA	NA	CASRIGGALYNEQFF	TGTGCCAGCAGAATTGGCGGGGCCCTATACAATGAGCAGTTCTTC
TRBJ1-2	TRBV2	NA	NA	CASKMTGWDVYGYTF	TGTGCCAGCAAGATGACAGGCTGGGACGTCTATGGCTACACCTTC
TRBJ2-3	TRBV2	NA	TRBD2	CASSLLAGGVDTQYF	TGTGCCAGCAGTTTACTAGCGGGAGGGGTGGATACGCAGTATTTT
TRBJ2-2	TRBV5-4	NA	NA	CASSFRGMNTGELFF	TGTGCCAGCAGCTTTCGGGGGATGAACACCGGGGAGCTGTTTTTT
TRBJ2-2	TRBV7-2	NA	TRBD1	CATPHWTGGSTGELFF	TGTGCCACCCCACATTGGACAGGGGGTAGCACCGGGGAGCTGTTTTTT
TRBJ1-4	TRBV7-2	NA	TRBD1	CASSEGQGVEKLFF	TGTGCCAGCAGCGAGGGACAGGGTGTCGAAAAACTGTTTTTT
TRBJ1-2	TRBV30	NA	NA	CAWSRIQGGNGYTF	TGTGCCTGGAGCCGGATACAGGGTGGTAATGGCTACACCTTC
TRBJ1-4	TRBV4-3	NA	NA	CASSQSHLGRGEEKLFF	TGCGCCAGCAGCCAATCCCACCTTGGTCGGGGGGAAGAAAAACTGTTTTTT
TRBJ2-1	TRBV7-2	once	NA	CASSLEGGPRNEQFF	TGTGCCAGCAGCTTAGAGGGGGGGCCTAGGAATGAGCAGTTCTTC
TRBJ2-7	TRBV9	NA	NA	CASSQGIGQGRAVSYEQYF	TGTGCCAGCAGCCAGGGGATAGGGCAGGGGCGAGCGGTCTCCTACGAGCAGTACTTC
TRBJ2-7	TRBV19	NA	TRBD2	CASSIERGTYEQYF	TGTGCCAGTAGTATCGAGCGGGGTACCTACGAGCAGTACTTC
TRBJ2-7	TRBV7-9	NA	TRBD2	CASSLVSGRASYEQYF	TGTGCCAGCAGCTTAGTCTCCGGGAGGGCCTCCTACGAGCAGTACTTC
TRBJ2-2	TRBV5-8	once	NA	CASSLLRRGETGELFF	TGTGCCAGCAGCTTGCTTCGCAGGGGTGAAACCGGGGAGCTGTTTTTT
TRBJ1-6	TRBV9	NA	NA	CASSVGSNYNSPLHF	TGTGCCAGCAGCGTAGGCTCTAACTATAATTCACCCCTCCACTTT
TRBJ2-1	TRBV9	once	TRBD1	CASSPSLGQGANEQFF	TGTGCCAGCAGCCCATCCCTCGGACAGGGGGCAAATGAGCAGTTCTTC
TRBJ2-1	TRBV11-3	NA	TRBD2	CASSPRTRSNNEQFF	TGTGCCAGCAGCCCTCGGACTAGGAGCAACAATGAGCAGTTCTTC
TRBJ2-1	TRBV23-1	few	TRBD2	CASSQRLAGATYNEQFF	TGCGCCAGCAGTCAAAGACTAGCGGGGGCCACCTACAATGAGCAGTTCTTC